The rows below give T cell receptor beta chains drawn from one sample of a study of patients and donors after allogeneic stem cell transplantation. TCRdb passed the RT-PCR reads through MiXCR, listing each CDR3 protein once. The profile shows under 200,000 distinct CDR3 sequences, approximately 30% of them singletons. Sequences were obtained from blood, either unsorted or a sorted T cell fraction (not recorded which). The source of these receptors is a human donor who was either an allogeneic HSCT recipient or a stem cell or donor lymphocyte infusion donor (not recorded which). It is not recorded whose cells these are; they may come from a transplant donor. Both conserved end residues are part of each CDR3. The D gene is left open where the match is weak. Where a row states a size, it is once, few, many or the class of an expanded clone; other rows omit it.

v_gene	abundance	j_gene	d_gene	CDR3nt	CDR3aa
TRBV29-1	-	TRBJ2-3	TRBD2	TGCAGCGTTGAAATGAGGACTAGCGGGACCTCAAGCACAGATACGCAGTATTTT	CSVEMRTSGTSSTDTQYF
TRBV10-3	-	TRBJ2-7	-	TGTGCCATCAGTGAAACCGCAGGGGTGGCCTACGAGCAGTACTTC	CAISETAGVAYEQYF
TRBV29-1	few	TRBJ2-5	-	TGCAGCGCCGAACCGGGGTCCCATCAGAACCAGTACTTC	CSAEPGSHQNQYF
TRBV12-3/TRBV12-4	few	TRBJ2-5	-	TGTGCCAGCAGTAGGCAGGCGTCACAAGAGACCCAGTACTTC	CASSRQASQETQYF
TRBV3-1	few	TRBJ2-3	TRBD2	TGTGCCAGCAGCCAGCTAGCGGGAGGCAGCACAGATACGCAGTATTTT	CASSQLAGGSTDTQYF
TRBV7-9	few	TRBJ2-7	-	TGTGCCAGCACCCCTTCCGCGGCAAGCTCCTACGAGCAGTACTTC	CASTPSAASSYEQYF
TRBV6-6	-	TRBJ2-5	TRBD1	TGTGCCAGCAGTTACTCCGGGACAGGGTCGGAAGAGACCCAGTACTTC	CASSYSGTGSEETQYF
TRBV10-3	-	TRBJ2-7	TRBD2	TGTGCCATCAGGGATTCGACTAGCGGGGTAGAATACGAGCAGTACTTC	CAIRDSTSGVEYEQYF
TRBV10-3	few	TRBJ1-1	-	TGTGCCATCAGTGAGTCGGGGGGTGACAGTGAAGCTTTCTTT	CAISESGGDSEAFF
TRBV3-1	few	TRBJ2-1	-	TGTGCCAGCAGCCAAGAAGATTTTAGACGGGCGTTGATCTACAATGAGCAGTTCTTC	CASSQEDFRRALIYNEQFF
TRBV20-1	few	TRBJ1-5	TRBD1	TGCAGTGCCGCCGGACAGGACGTCCAGCCCCAGCATTTT	CSAAGQDVQPQHF
TRBV10-3	-	TRBJ2-7	-	TGTGCCATCAGTGGCTCCGGGACATACTCCTACGAGCAGTACTTC	CAISGSGTYSYEQYF
TRBV10-3	-	TRBJ2-2	TRBD1	TGTGCCATCAGTGCCCCCAGGGGGCAGGGCACCGGGGAGCTGTTTTTT	CAISAPRGQGTGELFF
TRBV20-1	few	TRBJ2-3	-	TGCAGTGCTAGGGTAGCGACCTCCACAGATACGCAGTATTTT	CSARVATSTDTQYF
TRBV2	-	TRBJ1-2	TRBD1	TGTGCCAGCAGGGACCAGGGGGCGGTTGGCTACACCTTC	CASRDQGAVGYTF
TRBV6-5	-	TRBJ2-2	-	TGTGCCAGCAGTTACACCACCGGGGAGCTGTTTTTT	CASSYTTGELFF
TRBV4-3	many	TRBJ1-1	-	TGCGCCAGCAGCCAATTCGTGACATACACTGAAGCTTTCTTT	CASSQFVTYTEAFF
TRBV3-1	few	TRBJ2-3	-	TGTGCCAGCAGCCAACAGCAGGGGTTTACGCAGTATTTT	CASSQQQGFTQYF
TRBV20-1	many	TRBJ1-5	-	TGCAGTGCTATAAGGCAGGGTGGCCAGCCCCAGCATTTT	CSAIRQGGQPQHF
TRBV10-3	-	TRBJ2-3	TRBD1	TGTGCCATCAGTGAGTCGACGGCGCGGACAGGGGCGCAGTATTTT	CAISESTARTGAQYF
TRBV30	-	TRBJ1-5	-	TGTGCCTGGAGTGTACTTCAGGCAGCTCAGCCCCAGCATTTT	CAWSVLQAAQPQHF
TRBV29-1	few	TRBJ2-3	TRBD2	TGCAGCGGCCGTCTAGCGGGCGGAGATACGCAGTATTTT	CSGRLAGGDTQYF
TRBV12-3/TRBV12-4	-	TRBJ1-1	-	TGTGTCAGCAGTTACGGCGAGCGGAGGAACACTGAAGCTTTCTTT	CVSSYGERRNTEAFF
TRBV29-1	few	TRBJ2-5	TRBD1	TGCAGCGTTGAAGTATTCTACAGGGGTGGGGAGACCCAGTACTTC	CSVEVFYRGGETQYF
TRBV4-3	-	TRBJ2-7	TRBD2	TGCGCCAGCAGCCAAGGGCTAGCGGCCTCCTACGAGCAGTACTTC	CASSQGLAASYEQYF
TRBV5-1	-	TRBJ2-1	TRBD2	TGCGCCAGCACGGTACTAGCGGGCAATGAGCAGTTCTTC	CASTVLAGNEQFF
TRBV9	few	TRBJ2-2	-	TGTGCCAGCAGCATAAGTAGGAGGACCGGGGAGCTGTTTTTT	CASSISRRTGELFF
TRBV5-1	few	TRBJ2-7	-	TGCGCCAGCATGGGAATGCCAGGGTCTCACGAGCAGTACTTC	CASMGMPGSHEQYF
TRBV6-5	-	TRBJ2-1	TRBD1	TGTGCCAGCACCCATGGGCAACAGGGGTACAATGAGCAGTTCTTC	CASTHGQQGYNEQFF
TRBV27	once	TRBJ2-7	-	TGTGCCAGCAGTTTCAAACCCAGCTCCTACGAGCAGTACTTC	CASSFKPSSYEQYF
TRBV29-1	-	TRBJ1-4	-	TGCAGCGTTGAATTGGGGAGGGAAAATGAAAAACTGTTTTTT	CSVELGRENEKLFF
TRBV20-1	-	TRBJ2-3	-	TGCAGTGAGGTGGGGTTCACAGATACGCAGTATTTT	CSEVGFTDTQYF
TRBV11-2	few	TRBJ1-6	-	TGTGCCAGCAGCTTATCTGCTTTGAATTCACCCCTCCACTTT	CASSLSALNSPLHF
TRBV29-1	few	TRBJ2-1	-	TGCAGCGTTGTGTACCTCAATGAGCAGTTCTTC	CSVVYLNEQFF
TRBV11-1	many	TRBJ1-5	-	TGTGCCAGCAGCTTAGCCCCGAATCAGCCCCAGCATTTT	CASSLAPNQPQHF